These 12 T cell receptor beta chains were all obtained from the same sample, sequenced in a study of STAT3 mutations in large granular lymphocyte leukemia. No antigen has been assigned to these receptors. Findings of the study overall: Every T-LGLL patient had at least one immunodominant TCRbeta clonotype.

Profiling relied on immunoSEQ multiplex PCR, and the TCRdb table lists in-frame clones only, not all of them. The data contain roughly 40,000 clones, about three quarters of them seen just once; the ten biggest clones take up around 0.44%. Sequences were obtained from PBMCs. Receptor source: a human donor with T large granular lymphocyte leukemia. Some clones in this sample may be carry-over from other donors' samples.

CDR3 amino acids: CAWNSGHSTDTQYF. Here the CDR3 DNA reads TGTGCCTGGAATTCGGGACACAGCACAGATACGCAGTATTTT. The genes are TRBV30 and TRBJ2-3; D is perhaps TRBD1 (6 bases). CDR3 length: 14 amino acids. Per germline, CDR1 GTSNPN and CDR2 SVGIG (reference sequence). The germline V and J ends were trimmed by 4 bases and 0 bases, with 11 bases remaining between them.

The V call is TRBV5-1, the J call TRBJ1-2; D gene unclear. Deletions cut 0 bases from V and 6 bases from J, with 15 bases between. The CDR3 loop spans 15 amino acids. In germline, CDR1 is SGHRS, CDR2 YFSETQ. The CDR3, as DNA: TGCGCCAGCAGCTTGGCTCCAGACCCAAGGAATGGCTACACCTTC. Amino acid sequence: CASSLAPDPRNGYTF.

This chain uses TRBV5-4 with TRBJ2-5; no firm D call. CDR1 is SGHNT, CDR2 YYREEE, per germline (reference sequence). The CDR3 contains 12 residues. The V end lost 1 base, the J end lost 1 base, and 2 bases lay between the germline ends. In nucleotides, the CDR3 is TGTGCCAGCAGCTTGCCCCAAGAGACCCAGTACTTC. Translating gives CASSLPQETQYF.

J is TRBJ1-1 and V is TRBV6-1; possibly TRBD1 for D (5 bases). Germline lookup yields CDR1 MNHNS and CDR2 SASEGT. Deletions cut 1 base from V and 5 bases from J, with 8 bases between. There are 13 residues in the CDR3. The CDR3 protein is CASSEEGFTEAFF. The CDR3 coding sequence is TGTGCCAGCAGTGAAGAGGGGTTTACTGAAGCTTTCTTT.

V gene TRBV28 combines with J gene TRBJ1-4, with D uncertain. Germline CDR1 reads MDHEN; CDR2 reads SYDVKM. The CDR3 loop spans 11 amino acids. The ends were cut back, 6 bases at V and 4 bases at J, with 3 bases in the middle. The CDR3, as DNA: TGTGCCAGCAGATATAATGAAAAACTGTTTTTT. Protein sequence: CASRYNEKLFF.

The chain combines TRBV6-5 with TRBJ2-7, with TRBD1 matching 8 bases. With V trimmed by 2 bases and J by 5 bases, 5 bases remained unmatched. The germline gives CDR1 MNHEY, CDR2 SVGAGI. CDR3 length: 14 amino acids. The CDR3 sequence: CASSYAGGSNEQYF. DNA of the CDR3: TGTGCCAGCAGTTACGCAGGGGGCTCTAACGAGCAGTACTTC.

V and J are TRBV7-9 and TRBJ1-1; D gene unclear. The CDR3 length is 16 residues. Germline CDR1 is SEHNR and CDR2 is FQNEAQ (reference sequence). V lost 4 bases, J lost 0 bases, and 15 bases lay in between. CDR3 nucleotides: TGTGCCAGCAGCTCCCCGACCCGGGGTATGAACACTGAAGCTTTCTTT. As protein: CASSSPTRGMNTEAFF. Filled out from reference TRBV7-9 and TRBJ1-1, the complete variable domain reads DTGVSQNPRHKITKRGQNVTFRCDPISEHNRLYWYRQTLGQGPEFLTYFQNEAQLEKSRLLSDRFSAERPKGSFSTLEIQRTEQGDSAMYLCASSSPTRGMNTEAFFGQGTRLTVV.

The rearrangement joins TRBV19 to TRBJ2-7, with unresolved D. The CDR3 has 15 amino acids. Germline CDR1 reads LNHDA; CDR2 reads SQIVND (reference sequence). V was clipped by 3 bases and J by 5 bases, with 17 bases between them. CDR3: CASSIPRAFLHEQYF. For the CDR3, the DNA is TGTGCCAGTAGTATCCCACGGGCGTTTCTCCACGAGCAGTACTTC. The full variable domain, its missing parts supplied by reference TRBV19 and TRBJ2-7, is DGGITQSPKYLFRKEGQNVTLSCEQNLNHDAMYWYRQDPGQGLRLIYYSQIVNDFQKGDIAEGYSVSREKKESFPLTVTSAQKNPTAFYLCASSIPRAFLHEQYFGPGTRLTVT.

This clone is a singleton in its sample. V usage is TRBV6-5 and J usage is TRBJ1-4; 9 nucleotides line up with TRBD1. The junction had 7 bases not matched to a gene; V was cut back by 4 bases and J by 7 bases. Germline V gene data show CDR1 as MNHEY and CDR2 as SVGAGI. The CDR3 is made up of 15 amino acids. In nucleotides, the CDR3 is TGTGCCAGCAGTTCTAACACGGGACAGGGTGAAAAACTGTTTTTT. It translates to CASSSNTGQGEKLFF.

This rearrangement joins TRBV28 to TRBJ1-2; 7 nucleotides line up with TRBD1. Trimming removed 6 bases from V and 10 bases from J; junction bases left unmatched: 11. This CDR3 region has 13 residues. The germline CDR1 and CDR2 sequences are MDHEN and SYDVKM. CDR3 sequence: CASRRQGGTYYTF. CDR3 nucleotide sequence: TGTGCCAGCAGACGACAGGGTGGTACTTACTACACCTTC.

The V call is TRBV28, the J call TRBJ1-5; no reliable D call. The CDR3 is made up of 15 amino acids. Germline V CDR1 and CDR2: MDHEN, SYDVKM. V lost 7 bases and J 2 bases, leaving 15 bases between the germline ends. For the CDR3, the DNA is TGTGCCAGCATCCCCATGGTGGTAGGCAATCAGCCCCAGCATTTT. This gives the protein CASIPMVVGNQPQHF.

The chain has TRBV28 and TRBJ1-2, with D possibly being TRBD1 (5 bases). Germline CDR1 reads MDHEN; CDR2 reads SYDVKM. Trimming stripped 2 bases from V and 5 bases from J, with 15 bases between. The CDR3 consists of 15 residues. CDR3 coding DNA: TGTGCCAGCAGTTTACCCCCAGGGACGAGATATGGCTACACCTTC. Its protein product is CASSLPPGTRYGYTF.